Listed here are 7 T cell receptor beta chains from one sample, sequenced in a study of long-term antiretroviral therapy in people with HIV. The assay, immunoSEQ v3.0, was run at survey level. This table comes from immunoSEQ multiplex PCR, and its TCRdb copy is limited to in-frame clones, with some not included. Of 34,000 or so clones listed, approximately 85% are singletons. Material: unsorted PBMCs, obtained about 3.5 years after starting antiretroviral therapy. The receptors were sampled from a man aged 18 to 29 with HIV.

The CDR3 protein is CASSHSDRGYTF. CDR3 DNA sequence: TGTGCCAGCAGCCATTCTGACAGGGGCTACACCTTC. The chain has TRBV5-6 and TRBJ1-2; TRBD1 might be the D (6 bases). V shed 4 bases and J shed 8 bases, with 12 bases lying between them. There are 12 residues in the CDR3. CDR1 SGHDT and CDR2 YYEEEE come from the germline V gene.

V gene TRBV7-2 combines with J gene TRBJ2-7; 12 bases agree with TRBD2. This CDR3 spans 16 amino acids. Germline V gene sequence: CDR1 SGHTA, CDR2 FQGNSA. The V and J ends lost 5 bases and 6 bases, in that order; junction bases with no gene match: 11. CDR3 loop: CASSDLRLAGASEQYF. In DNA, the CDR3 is TGTGCCAGCAGCGACCTCCGACTAGCGGGAGCCTCCGAGCAGTACTTC.

The CDR3 sequence: CASSPRDRGETQYF. The DNA for the CDR3 is TGTGCCAGCAGTCCGAGGGACAGGGGCGAGACCCAGTACTTC. V and J are TRBV27 and TRBJ2-5; 10 bases agree with TRBD1. The V segment lost 5 bases and the J segment 5 bases; nucleotides outside the gene matches: 5. The CDR3 totals 14 residues. Germline assignment: CDR1 MNHEY and CDR2 SMNVEV (reference sequence).

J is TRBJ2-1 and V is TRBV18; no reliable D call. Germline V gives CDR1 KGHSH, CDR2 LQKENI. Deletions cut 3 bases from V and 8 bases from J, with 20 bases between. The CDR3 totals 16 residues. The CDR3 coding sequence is TGTGCCAGCTCACCGAAAAGTGGCTATGAATCGGATGAGCAGTTCTTC. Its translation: CASSPKSGYESDEQFF.

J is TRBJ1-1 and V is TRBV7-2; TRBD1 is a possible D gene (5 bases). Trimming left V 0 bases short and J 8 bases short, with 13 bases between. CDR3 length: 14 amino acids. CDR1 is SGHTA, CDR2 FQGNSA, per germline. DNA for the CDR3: TGTGCCAGCAGCTTAGCTGTCCGGGGCGGGGAAGCTTTCTTT. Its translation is CASSLAVRGGEAFF.

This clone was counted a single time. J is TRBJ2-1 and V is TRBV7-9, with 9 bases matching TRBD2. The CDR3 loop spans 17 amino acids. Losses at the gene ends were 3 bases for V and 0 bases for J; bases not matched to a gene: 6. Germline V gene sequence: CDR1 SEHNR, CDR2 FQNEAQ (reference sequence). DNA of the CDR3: TGTGCCAGCAGCTTGGGCGCGGGGGGGAGCTCCTACAATGAGCAGTTCTTC. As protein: CASSLGAGGSSYNEQFF.

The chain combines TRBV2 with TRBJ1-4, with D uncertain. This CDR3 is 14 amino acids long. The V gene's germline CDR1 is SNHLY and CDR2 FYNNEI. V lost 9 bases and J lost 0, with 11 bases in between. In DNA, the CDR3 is TGTGCCAGAACCTACTCTGCAACTAATGAAAAACTGTTTTTT. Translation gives CARTYSATNEKLFF.